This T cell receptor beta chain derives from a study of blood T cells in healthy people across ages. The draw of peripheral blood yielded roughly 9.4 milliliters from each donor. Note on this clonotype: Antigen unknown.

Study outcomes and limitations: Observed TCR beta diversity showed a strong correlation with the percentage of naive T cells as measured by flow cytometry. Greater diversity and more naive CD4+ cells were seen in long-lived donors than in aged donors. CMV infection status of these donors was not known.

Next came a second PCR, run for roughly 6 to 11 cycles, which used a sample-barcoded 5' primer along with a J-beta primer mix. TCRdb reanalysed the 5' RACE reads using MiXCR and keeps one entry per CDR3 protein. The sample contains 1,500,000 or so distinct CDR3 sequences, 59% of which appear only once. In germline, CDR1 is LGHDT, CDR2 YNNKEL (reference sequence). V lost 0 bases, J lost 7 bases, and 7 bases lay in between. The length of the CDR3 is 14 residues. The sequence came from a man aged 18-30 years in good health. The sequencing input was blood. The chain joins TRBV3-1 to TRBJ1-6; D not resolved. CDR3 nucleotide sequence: TGTGCCAGCAGCCAAGAGGGGTGGAATTCACCCCTCCACTTT. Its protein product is CASSQEGWNSPLHF.